A selection of T cell receptor beta chains follows, all from one sample in a study of CXCR3-negative and CXCR3-positive naive CD8 T cells. Reprocessing the 5' RACE reads, TCRdb reports a single entry for every CDR3 protein and omits DNA. The sample data list some 68,000 distinct CDR3 sequences. The specimen sequenced was naive CXCR3+ CD8+ T cells from blood. All receptors derive from a human donor in good health. Some clones in this sample may be carry-over from other donors' samples. CDR3s include the opening cysteine and the closing phenylalanine or tryptophan. Not every row has a clone size; where given, it reads once, few, many or a size class.

v_gene	j_gene	abundance	CDR3aa
TRBV29-1	TRBJ2-2	-	CSVTTKNTGELFF
TRBV28	TRBJ2-7	-	CASSTNWRFEQYF
TRBV7-9	TRBJ1-1	-	CASSPVGNTEAFF
TRBV29-1	TRBJ2-5	-	CSVEERVGETQYF
TRBV29-1	TRBJ1-2	-	CSVQQSYGYTF
TRBV29-1	TRBJ2-2	-	CSVERFTGELFF
TRBV29-1	TRBJ2-3	-	CSVLGQRGTDTQYF
TRBV29-1	TRBJ2-1	-	CSVEREGLMNEQFF
TRBV11-3	TRBJ1-1	medium-sized	CASSWDRGMNTEAFF
TRBV4-2	TRBJ1-1	-	CASSWTVNTEAFF
TRBV25-1	TRBJ2-2	-	CASSEYRQQDSNTGELFF
TRBV21-1	TRBJ2-7	-	CASSKGGPGTSGSWQYF
TRBV12-3/TRBV12-4	TRBJ2-6	-	CASSFRGRRDRGANVLTF
TRBV3-1	TRBJ2-2	-	CASSQDGNTGELFF
TRBV7-2	TRBJ2-1	-	CASSLELAGGILSYNEQFF
TRBV4-2	TRBJ2-7	-	CASSPTSETYEQYF
TRBV7-3	TRBJ2-7	-	CASSPTGGSYEQYF
TRBV6-4	TRBJ1-1	-	CASSDGHGTEAFF
TRBV20-1	TRBJ2-2	-	CSARDTERIYTGELFF
TRBV12-3/TRBV12-4	TRBJ2-1	-	CASSLLGDEQFF
TRBV10-3	TRBJ2-1	-	CAIRVGGSGKNEQFF
TRBV29-1	TRBJ2-3	-	CSVSPARVADTQYF
TRBV5-6	TRBJ1-2	-	CASSLSVYGYTF
TRBV25-1	TRBJ1-5	-	CASSDVRWQGYQPQHF
TRBV29-1	TRBJ2-7	-	CSARDRHRYEQYF
TRBV15	TRBJ2-5	-	CATSPAGEETQYF
TRBV10-2	TRBJ2-7	-	CASGESDGSYEQYF
TRBV29-1	TRBJ2-7	-	CSVEDSPYEQYF